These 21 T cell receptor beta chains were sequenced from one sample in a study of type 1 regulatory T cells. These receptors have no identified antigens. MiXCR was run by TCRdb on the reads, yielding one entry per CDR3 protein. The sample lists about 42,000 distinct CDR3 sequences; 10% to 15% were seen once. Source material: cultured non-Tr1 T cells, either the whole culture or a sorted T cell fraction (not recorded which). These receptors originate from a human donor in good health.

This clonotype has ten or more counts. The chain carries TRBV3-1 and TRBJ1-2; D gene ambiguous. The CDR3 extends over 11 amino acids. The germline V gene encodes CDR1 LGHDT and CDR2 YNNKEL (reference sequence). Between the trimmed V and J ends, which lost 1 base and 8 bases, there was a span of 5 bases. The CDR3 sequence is CASSQGGGYTF. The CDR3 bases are TGTGCCAGCAGCCAAGGGGGAGGCTACACCTTC.

The chain's CDR3 is CASSATGMTEAFF. CDR3 DNA sequence: TGTGCCAGCAGCGCGACAGGGATGACTGAAGCTTTCTTT. The V gene is TRBV12-3 or TRBV12-4, the J gene TRBJ1-1, with 7 positions matching TRBD1. The length of the CDR3 is 13 residues. With V trimmed by 6 bases and J by 5 bases, 6 bases remained unmatched.

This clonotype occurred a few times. CDR3 in DNA: TGCGCCAGCAGCCCCGCTAGCGGGAGTTTTATCAATGAGCAGTTCTTC. Encoded protein: CASSPASGSFINEQFF. V is TRBV5-1 and J is TRBJ2-1; 10 nucleotides match TRBD2. The CDR3 sequence is 16 residues long. The V segment lost 4 bases and the J segment 6 bases; nucleotides outside the gene matches: 10. The germline V gene encodes CDR1 SGHRS and CDR2 YFSETQ.

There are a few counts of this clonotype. CDR3 coding DNA: TGTGCCACCAGCAGAGATCATAGGACAGGGGTTCCGGAGACCCAGTACTTC. Residues: CATSRDHRTGVPETQYF. This chain links TRBV15 with TRBJ2-5; 9 positions agree with TRBD1. The J segment lost 5 bases and the V segment lost 0 bases, leaving 10 bases of the junction unmatched. Germline-derived CDR1 and CDR2 are LNHNV and YYDKDF (reference sequence). The CDR3 runs 17 residues.

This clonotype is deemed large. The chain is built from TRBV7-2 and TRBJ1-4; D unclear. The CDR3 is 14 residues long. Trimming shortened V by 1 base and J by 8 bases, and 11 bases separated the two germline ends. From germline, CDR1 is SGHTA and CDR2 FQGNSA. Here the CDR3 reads CASSLVAAGEKLFF. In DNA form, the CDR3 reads TGTGCCAGCAGCTTAGTCGCGGCTGGGGAAAAACTGTTTTTT.

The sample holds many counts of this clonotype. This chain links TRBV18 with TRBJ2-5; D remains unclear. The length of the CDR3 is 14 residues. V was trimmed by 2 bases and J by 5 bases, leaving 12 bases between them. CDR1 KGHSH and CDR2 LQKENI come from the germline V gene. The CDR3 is CASSPIRSQETQYF. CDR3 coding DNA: TGTGCCAGCTCACCAATCAGGTCGCAGGAGACCCAGTACTTC. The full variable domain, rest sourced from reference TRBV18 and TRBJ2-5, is NAGVMQNPRHLVRRRGQEARLRCSPMKGHSHVYWYRQLPEEGLKFMVYLQKENIIDESGMPKERFSAEFPKEGPSILRIQQVVRGDSAAYFCASSPIRSQETQYFGPGTRLLVL.

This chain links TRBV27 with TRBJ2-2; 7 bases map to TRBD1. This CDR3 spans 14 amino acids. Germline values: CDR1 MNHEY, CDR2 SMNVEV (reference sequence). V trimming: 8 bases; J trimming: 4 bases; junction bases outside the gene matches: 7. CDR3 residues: CASRDSSTTGELFF. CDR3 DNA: TGTGCCAGCCGGGACAGCAGTACCACCGGGGAGCTGTTTTTT.

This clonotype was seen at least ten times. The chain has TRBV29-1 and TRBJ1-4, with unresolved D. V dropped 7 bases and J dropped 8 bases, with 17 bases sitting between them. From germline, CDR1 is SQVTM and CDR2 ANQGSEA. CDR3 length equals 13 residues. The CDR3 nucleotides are TGCAGCGCCCAGAGGGCCGAAGGGGAAAAACTGTTTTTT. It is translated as CSAQRAEGEKLFF.

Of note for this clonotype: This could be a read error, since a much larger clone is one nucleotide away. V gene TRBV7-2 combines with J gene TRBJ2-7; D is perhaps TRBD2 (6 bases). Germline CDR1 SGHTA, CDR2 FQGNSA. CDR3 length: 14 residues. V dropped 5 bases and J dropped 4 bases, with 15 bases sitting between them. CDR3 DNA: TGTGCCAGCAGCCCCCCAGGAGGGAGGTACGAGCAGTACTTC. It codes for CASSPPGGRYEQYF.

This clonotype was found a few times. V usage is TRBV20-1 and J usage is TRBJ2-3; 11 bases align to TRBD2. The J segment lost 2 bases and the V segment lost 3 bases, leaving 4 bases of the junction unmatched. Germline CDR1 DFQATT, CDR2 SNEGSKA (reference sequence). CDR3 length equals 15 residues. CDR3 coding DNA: TGCAGTGCTAGTGGGACTAGCGGAAACACAGATACGCAGTATTTT. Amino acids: CSASGTSGNTDTQYF.

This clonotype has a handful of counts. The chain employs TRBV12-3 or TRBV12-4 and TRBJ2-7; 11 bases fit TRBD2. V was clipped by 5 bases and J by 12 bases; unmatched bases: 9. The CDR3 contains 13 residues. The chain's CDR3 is CASSGALAGDRYF. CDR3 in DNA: TGTGCCAGCAGTGGCGCACTAGCGGGGGATCGGTACTTC.

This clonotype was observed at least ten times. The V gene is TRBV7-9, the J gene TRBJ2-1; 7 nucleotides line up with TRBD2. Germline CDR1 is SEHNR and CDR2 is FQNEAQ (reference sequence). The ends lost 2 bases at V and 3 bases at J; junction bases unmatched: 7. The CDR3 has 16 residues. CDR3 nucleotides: TGTGCCAGCAGCTTATTTGGTCGGGGGGACTACAATGAGCAGTTCTTC. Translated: CASSLFGRGDYNEQFF.

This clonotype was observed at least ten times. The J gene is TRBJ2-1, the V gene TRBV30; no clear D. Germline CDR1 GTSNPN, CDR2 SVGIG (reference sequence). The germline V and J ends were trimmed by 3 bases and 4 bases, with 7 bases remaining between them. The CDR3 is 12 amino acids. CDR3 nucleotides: TGTGCCTGGAGCGGCAGGTACAATGAGCAGTTCTTC. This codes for CAWSGRYNEQFF.

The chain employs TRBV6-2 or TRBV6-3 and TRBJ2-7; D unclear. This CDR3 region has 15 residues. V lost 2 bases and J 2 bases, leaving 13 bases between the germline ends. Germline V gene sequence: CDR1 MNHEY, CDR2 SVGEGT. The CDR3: CASSYRMGLTYEQYF. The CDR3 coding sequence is TGTGCCAGCAGTTACCGCATGGGTCTCACCTACGAGCAGTACTTC.

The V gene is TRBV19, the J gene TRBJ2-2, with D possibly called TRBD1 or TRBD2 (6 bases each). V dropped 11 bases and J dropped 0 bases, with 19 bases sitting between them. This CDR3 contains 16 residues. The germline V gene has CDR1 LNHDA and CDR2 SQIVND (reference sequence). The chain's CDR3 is CAATRKGGTNTGELFF. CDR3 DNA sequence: TGTGCCGCTACCCGGAAAGGGGGGACGAACACCGGGGAGCTGTTTTTT.

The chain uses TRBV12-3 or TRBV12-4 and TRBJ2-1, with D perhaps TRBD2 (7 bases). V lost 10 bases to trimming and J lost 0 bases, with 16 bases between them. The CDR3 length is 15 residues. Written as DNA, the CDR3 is TGTGCCATTGCTGGGGGGGCGAGCTCCTACAATGAGCAGTTCTTC. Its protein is CAIAGGASSYNEQFF.

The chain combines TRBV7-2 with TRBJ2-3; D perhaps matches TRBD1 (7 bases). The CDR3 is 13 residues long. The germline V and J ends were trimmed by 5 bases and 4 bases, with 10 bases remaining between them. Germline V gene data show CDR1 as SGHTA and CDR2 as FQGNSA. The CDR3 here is CASSQGGADTQYF. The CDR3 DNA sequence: TGTGCCAGCAGCCAGGGGGGAGCAGATACGCAGTATTTT. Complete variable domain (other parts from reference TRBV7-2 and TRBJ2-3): GAGVSQSPSNKVTEKGKDVELRCDPISGHTALYWYRQSLGQGLEFLIYFQGNSAPDKSGLPSDRFSAERTGGSVSTLTIQRTQQEDSAVYLCASSQGGADTQYFGPGTRLTVL.

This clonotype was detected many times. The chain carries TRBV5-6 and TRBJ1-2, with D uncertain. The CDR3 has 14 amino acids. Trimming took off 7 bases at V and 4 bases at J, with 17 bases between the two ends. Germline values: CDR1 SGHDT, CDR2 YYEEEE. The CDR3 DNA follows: TGTGCCAGCGGGTGGAGGGCGTCAGGCTATGGCTACACCTTC. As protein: CASGWRASGYGYTF.

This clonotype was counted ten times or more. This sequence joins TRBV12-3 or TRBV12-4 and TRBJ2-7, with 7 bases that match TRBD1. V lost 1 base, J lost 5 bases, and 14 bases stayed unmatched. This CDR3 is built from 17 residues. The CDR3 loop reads CASSLEETGSLRDEQYF. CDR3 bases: TGTGCCAGCAGTTTAGAAGAGACAGGGTCCCTTCGGGACGAGCAGTACTTC.

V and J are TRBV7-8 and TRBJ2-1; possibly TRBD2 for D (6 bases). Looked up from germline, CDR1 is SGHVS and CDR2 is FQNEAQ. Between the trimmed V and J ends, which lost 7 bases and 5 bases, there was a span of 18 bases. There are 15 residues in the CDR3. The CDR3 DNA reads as TGTGCCAGCACCCTTAGGGAGGCCCGGGACAATGAGCAGTTCTTC. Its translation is CASTLREARDNEQFF. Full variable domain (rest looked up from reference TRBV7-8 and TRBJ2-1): GAGVSQSPRYKVAKRGQDVALRCDPISGHVSLFWYQQALGQGPEFLTYFQNEAQLDKSGLPSDRFFAERPEGSVSTLKIQRTQQEDSAVYLCASTLREARDNEQFFGPGTRLTVL.

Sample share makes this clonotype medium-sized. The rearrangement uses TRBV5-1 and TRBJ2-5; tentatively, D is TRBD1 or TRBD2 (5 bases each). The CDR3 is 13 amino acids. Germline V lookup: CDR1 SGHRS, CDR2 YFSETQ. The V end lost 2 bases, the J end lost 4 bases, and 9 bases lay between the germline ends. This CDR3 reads CASSFDSGETQYF. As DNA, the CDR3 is TGCGCCAGCAGCTTTGACAGCGGAGAGACCCAGTACTTC.